This TCR beta chain appears in the sequencing data of a study of blood T cell repertoires in COVID-19. Whole-study context: Samples of COVID-19 (acute and convalescent) were obtained from the United States, Italy and Spain. T cells, B-cell-depleted T cells, or PBMCs supplied cDNA or gDNA.

Original handling: Reference gene primer amplification gave estimated nucleated cell counts. Profiling relied on immunoSEQ multiplex PCR, and the TCRdb table lists in-frame clones only, not all of them. V and J calls plus clone size are reproduced from that table; the DNA served to infer D and trimming. The profile shows about 75,000 clones, 79% of them singletons. V lost 6 bases, J lost 0 bases, and 15 bases lay in between. Germline CDR1 reads MDHEN; CDR2 reads SYDVKM. The CDR3 runs 16 residues. The material sequenced was peripheral blood. This clonotype was obtained from a woman older than 75 with active or convalescent COVID-19. V and J are TRBV28 and TRBJ2-1, with D maybe TRBD2 (6 bases). The CDR3 is CASRELTGVSYNEQFF. The DNA for the CDR3 is TGTGCCAGCAGGGAACTGACGGGGGTCTCCTACAATGAGCAGTTCTTC. Combining the CDR3 with reference TRBV28 and TRBJ2-1 gives the whole variable domain DVKVTQSSRYLVKRTGEKVFLECVQDMDHENMFWYRQDPGLGLRLIYFSYDVKMKEKGDIPEGYSVSREKKERFSLILESASTNQTSMYLCASRELTGVSYNEQFFGPGTRLTVL.